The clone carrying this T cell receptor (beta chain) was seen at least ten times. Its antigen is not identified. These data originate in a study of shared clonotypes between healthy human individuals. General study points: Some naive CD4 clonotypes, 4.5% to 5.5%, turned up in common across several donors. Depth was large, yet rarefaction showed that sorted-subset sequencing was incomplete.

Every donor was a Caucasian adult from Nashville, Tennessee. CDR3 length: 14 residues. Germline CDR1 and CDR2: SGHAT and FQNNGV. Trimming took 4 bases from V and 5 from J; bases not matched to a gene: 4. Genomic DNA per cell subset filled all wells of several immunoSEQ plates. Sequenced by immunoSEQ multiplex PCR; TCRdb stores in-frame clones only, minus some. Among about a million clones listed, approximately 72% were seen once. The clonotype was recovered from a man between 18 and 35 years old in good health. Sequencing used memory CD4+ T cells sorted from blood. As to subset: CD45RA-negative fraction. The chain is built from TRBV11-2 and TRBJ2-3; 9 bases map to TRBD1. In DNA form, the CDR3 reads TGTGCCAGCAGCTGGACAGGGGCAGGAGATACGCAGTATTTT. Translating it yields CASSWTGAGDTQYF.